This T cell receptor (beta chain) was captured in a study of control samples from healthy donors and cancer patients. Using immunoSEQ multiplex PCR, the repertoire was profiled, and TCRdb retains in-frame clones only, with some absent. Of roughly 130,000 clones in the sample, 90% were seen once. CDR3 size: 16 residues. In germline, CDR1 is MDHEN, CDR2 SYDVKM. J was trimmed by 6 bases and V by 6 bases; bases with no gene match: 11. The sample consisted of blood. This TCR came from a man between 18 and 35 years old in good health. The J gene is TRBJ2-1, the V gene TRBV28; TRBD2 matches 10 bases. The CDR3 protein is CASSSTGLAGVNEQFF. CDR3 coding DNA: TGTGCCAGCAGCTCAACGGGGCTAGCGGGAGTCAATGAGCAGTTCTTC.